This entry concerns a single T cell receptor (beta chain). It lacks a known antigen. No much larger clone exists at a distance of one base, and base qualities are not known. The library was produced with the immunoSEQ multiplex PCR assay. DNA from the cultured and isolated CD4+ T cells underwent TCR beta CDR3 sequencing. The authors' analysis ran thus. The analysis removed non-productive TCR sequences, trimmed reads to the CDR3 region, and retained only CDR3s that were 7 or more amino acids long. The MANAFEST web app was used to identify antigen-specific clonotypes by comparing expansion in peptide wells with expansion in reference cultures. To be called positive, a clone needed expansion at FDR<0.05 compared with the reference and with all other wells, an odds ratio greater than 5, and a frequency greater than 0.1% in two replicate wells. A clonotype was defined as cross-reactive if the clonotype was significantly expanded both in SARS-CoV-2 spike wells and in at least one common cold coronavirus spike condition. Using the stringdist R package, CDR3 similarity was measured by Levenshtein distance, and unrooted trees were constructed with ape in R 3.6.1. TCRdb took over this immuneACCESS table, retaining in-frame rearrangements with V and J assigned. Such tables are incomplete; in checked studies, under half of the missing clones stem from an unresolved V gene, and the remainder is unexplained. Clone size and V and J calls were adopted from that table, with D and trimming inferred from the DNA. The sample data list 30,000 or so clones, and roughly 70% of these were observed just once. Together, the top ten hold roughly 10% of the sample.

The ViraFEST assay stimulated PBMC with viral peptide pools and then used TCR sequencing to identify antigen-specific CD4+ T cell clonotypes by expansion. After approximately eleven days of culture, CD4+ T cells were isolated with the EasySep CD4+ T cell isolation kit. Each participant got two doses of an mRNA SARS-CoV-2 vaccine, either BNT162b2 or mRNA-1273. Negative nucleocapsid antibody results before and after vaccination confirmed that the healthy vaccine recipients had no prior SARS-CoV-2 infection. Each well held under 2.5 million PBMC cultured in IMDM containing approximately 5% human AB serum, roughly 9.9 IU/ml IL-2 and gentamicin, along with about 10 ug/ml peptides. Half of the culture medium was replaced with fresh IL-2-containing medium on days 3 and 7. Unless otherwise noted, each peptide stimulation condition was cultured in triplicate wells. PBMC were separated from whole blood using Ficoll-Paque Plus gradient centrifugation and were then either cryopreserved at -140C or used fresh. The overlapping peptide pools covered the spike proteins of SARS-CoV-2 as well as those of the common cold coronaviruses HCoV-NL63, HCoV-OC43 and HCoV-229E. Genomic DNA was extracted from cultured CD4+ T cells with the QIAamp micro DNA kit.

The data are from a study of vaccination effects on CD4 cells after COVID-19 (dated by TCRdb to about 2022). Regarding the research as a whole: Across the study, the median time from the second dose to post-vaccine sampling was 72 days (range 14 to 241). Cultures from other donors in the study were sequenced with the Oncomine TCR Beta short-read assay on an Illumina iSeq 100. In both COVID-19 convalescent patients and infection-naive vaccine recipients, the study compared SARS-CoV-2 spike-specific CD4+ TCR repertoires from before mRNA vaccination with those from after it. The full study included some eleven COVID-19 convalescent patients and a few SARS-CoV-2-naive healthy vaccine recipients.

The paper as a whole reports these results and caveats: Clones induced by infection and clones induced by vaccination both contracted markedly at late timepoints after vaccination, which fits with T cell responses waning over time. In healthy vaccine recipients, vaccine-induced clones were almost all SARS-CoV-2 mono-reactive, with only 1 of 255 cross-reactive with common cold coronaviruses. The study was limited by a small number of convalescent patients, and early post-infection timepoints were lacking.

Taken from cysteine to phenylalanine, the CDR3 has 14 residues. Only CDR3 DNA remains: 42 bases, in frame from the first base. CDR1 is given as SNHLY and CDR2 as FYNNEI, both from the germline V gene. A distance of 9 bases separates the germline ends of V and J, which lose 6 bases and 0 bases respectively. This specimen was CD4+ T cells from PBMCs cultured with HCoV-NL63 spike peptides, taken after COVID-19 vaccination. This sample's cell subset or site label indicates: HCoV-NL63 spike overlapping peptide pool stimulation. The TCR comes from a human donor who received a COVID-19 vaccine. This receptor chain uses TRBV2 and TRBJ1-5; the D gene identity is not certain. CDR3 region: CASRGTYSNQPQHF. The sequence in DNA is TGTGCCAGCAGGGGAACTTATAGCAATCAGCCCCAGCATTTT. Beyond the CDR3, the reference TRBV2 and TRBJ1-5 genes provide the residues; the full variable domain reads: EPEVTQTPSHQVTQMGQEVILRCVPISNHLYFYWYRQILGQKVEFLVSFYNNEISEKSEIFDDQFSVERPDGSNFTLKIRSTKLEDSAMYFCASRGTYSNQPQHFGDGTRLSIL.